Following are 19 T cell receptor beta chains from one sample sequenced in a study of cytomegalovirus exposure and HLA in healthy donors. PCR primers comprised 60 Vbeta and 13 Jbeta primers. Using immunoSEQ multiplex PCR, the repertoire was profiled, and TCRdb retains in-frame clones only, with some absent. The sample includes roughly 160,000 clones, 73% of them seen just once. Sequenced sample: PBMCs. The source is a woman aged 18 to 35 in good health and CMV-seropositive.

The genes are TRBV11-3 and TRBJ1-2, with D perhaps matching TRBD1 (5 bases). Germline values: CDR1 SGHNT, CDR2 YENEEA. Trimming removed 3 bases at V and 3 bases at J, with 14 bases between. CDR3 length equals 15 residues. The CDR3 DNA follows: TGTGCCAGCAGCTTTACGACAGTCTTTCACTATGGCTACACCTTC. This gives the protein CASSFTTVFHYGYTF. Combining the CDR3 with reference TRBV11-3 and TRBJ1-2 gives the whole variable domain EAGVVQSPRYKIIEKKQPVAFWCNPISGHNTLYWYLQNLGQGPELLIRYENEEAVDDSQLPKDRFSAERLKGVDSTLKIQPAELGDSAVYLCASSFTTVFHYGYTFGSGTRLTVV.

This clone appeared once. Other DNA sequences in the sample encode the same CDR3. The V gene is TRBV4-2, the J gene TRBJ2-7; 9 bases match TRBD2. The CDR3 sequence is 15 residues long. Trimming removed 0 bases from V and 3 bases from J; junction bases left unmatched: 3. Germline V lookup: CDR1 LGHNA, CDR2 YNFKEQ. The CDR3 coding sequence is TGTGCCAGCAGCCAAGAAGCGGGGGGTCTCTACGAGCAGTACTTC. Translated, it gives CASSQEAGGLYEQYF.

The rearrangement uses TRBV7-8 and TRBJ2-2; 11 positions match TRBD1. This CDR3 has 16 residues. Germline V gene sequence: CDR1 SGHVS, CDR2 FQNEAQ. The junction had 5 bases not matched to a gene; V was cut back by 4 bases and J by 4 bases. The CDR3 DNA follows: TGTGCCAGCAGCTCAGGACAGGGGGCAAGCACCGGGGAGCTGTTTTTT. Translating it yields CASSSGQGASTGELFF.

The J gene is TRBJ1-2, the V gene TRBV4-2, with D possibly TRBD1 on 6 matching bases. There are 14 residues in the CDR3. Germline V gene sequence: CDR1 LGHNA, CDR2 YNFKEQ. Trimming took 4 bases from V and 2 from J, leaving 11 bases between them. The CDR3 coding sequence is TGTGCCAGCAGCCGAGGGACACCGAACTATGGCTACACCTTC. It encodes CASSRGTPNYGYTF.

In this sample, this clone turned up a few times. The chain joins TRBV7-2 to TRBJ2-1, with unresolved D. CDR1 and CDR2 (germline): SGHTA, FQGNSA. Trimming left V 0 bases short and J 4 bases short, with 10 bases between. This CDR3 has 15 residues. CDR3 amino acids: CASSLALSLYNEQFF. As DNA, the CDR3 is TGTGCCAGCAGCTTAGCGCTATCCCTATACAATGAGCAGTTCTTC.

The chain employs TRBV19 and TRBJ1-1, with 9 bases that match TRBD1. CDR1 is LNHDA, CDR2 SQIVND, per germline (reference sequence). The CDR3 extends over 16 amino acids. After removal of 7 bases from V and 6 bases from J, the junction contained 15 bases not matched to a gene. The CDR3 here is CASTITGGAGLAEAFF. CDR3 nucleotide sequence: TGTGCCAGTACTATTACAGGGGGCGCCGGGTTAGCTGAAGCTTTCTTT.

V usage is TRBV28 and J usage is TRBJ2-1; 7 bases agree with TRBD1. V was clipped by 2 bases and J by 0 bases; unmatched bases: 7. CDR1 is MDHEN, CDR2 SYDVKM, per germline. The CDR3 is 17 residues long. This CDR3 reads CASSLQPGQSSYNEQFF. CDR3 coding DNA: TGTGCCAGCAGTTTACAGCCGGGACAGAGCTCCTACAATGAGCAGTTCTTC. Full variable domain (missing parts from reference TRBV28 and TRBJ2-1): DVKVTQSSRYLVKRTGEKVFLECVQDMDHENMFWYRQDPGLGLRLIYFSYDVKMKEKGDIPEGYSVSREKKERFSLILESASTNQTSMYLCASSLQPGQSSYNEQFFGPGTRLTVL.

The gene calls are TRBV9 and TRBJ2-3, with 12 bases identical to TRBD2. The CDR3 has 17 amino acids. With 0 bases clipped from V and 4 bases from J, the junction kept 6 bases outside the gene matches. Germline CDR1 is SGDLS and CDR2 is YYNGEE. DNA for the CDR3: TGTGCCAGCAGCGTAGGAGAAGGACTAGCGGGGCCAGATACGCAGTATTTT. It specifies CASSVGEGLAGPDTQYF. The whole variable domain, remainder taken from reference TRBV9 and TRBJ2-3, is DSGVTQTPKHLITATGQRVTLRCSPRSGDLSVYWYQQSLDQGLQFLIQYYNGEERAKGNILERFSAQQFPDLHSELNLSSLELGDSALYFCASSVGEGLAGPDTQYFGPGTRLTVL.

A few counts support this clone. The V and J genes are TRBV7-2 and TRBJ2-7; D call uncertain. V was cut by 3 bases and J by 3 bases, with 9 bases left in between. This CDR3 comprises 13 residues. The germline V gene encodes CDR1 SGHTA and CDR2 FQGNSA. This CDR3 reads CASSFSPFYEQYF. CDR3 coding DNA: TGTGCCAGCAGCTTCTCCCCGTTCTACGAGCAGTACTTC.

The chain joins TRBV29-1 to TRBJ2-1; 13 positions match TRBD2. Germline CDR1 SQVTM, CDR2 ANQGSEA. After removal of 7 bases from V and 4 bases from J, the junction contained 1 base not matched to a gene. The CDR3 sequence is 13 residues long. CDR3 amino acids: CSALAGGYNEQFF. The CDR3 region has the DNA TGCAGCGCACTAGCGGGGGGGTACAATGAGCAGTTCTTC.

This chain links TRBV15 with TRBJ1-1; 9 positions match TRBD1. Germline-derived CDR1 and CDR2 are LNHNV and YYDKDF (reference sequence). V was clipped by 8 bases and J by 0 bases; unmatched bases: 1. The CDR3 spans 13 residues. CDR3 loop: CATGTGLNTEAFF. CDR3 nucleotides: TGTGCCACCGGGACAGGGCTGAACACTGAAGCTTTCTTT. Looking up the rest from reference TRBV15 and TRBJ1-1 gives the full variable domain: DAMVIQNPRYQVTQFGKPVTLSCSQTLNHNVMYWYQQKSSQAPKLLFHYYDKDFNNEADTPDNFQSRRPNTSFCFLDIRSPGLGDTAMYLCATGTGLNTEAFFGQGTRLTVV.

The genes are TRBV5-1 and TRBJ2-7; D unclear. The CDR3 loop spans 16 amino acids. CDR1 and CDR2 (germline): SGHRS, YFSETQ. Deletions cut 4 bases from V and 3 bases from J, with 20 bases between. The CDR3: CASSSDSIGTGYEQYF. CDR3 nucleotide sequence: TGCGCCAGCAGCAGCGACTCGATAGGCACGGGCTACGAGCAGTACTTC. Full variable domain (outside the CDR3, taken from reference TRBV5-1 and TRBJ2-7): KAGVTQTPRYLIKTRGQQVTLSCSPISGHRSVSWYQQTPGQGLQFLFEYFSETQRNKGNFPGRFSGRQFSNSRSEMNVSTLELGDSALYLCASSSDSIGTGYEQYFGPGTRLTVT.

J is TRBJ2-3 and V is TRBV5-1; 7 bases fit TRBD1. V trimming: 4 bases; J trimming: 3 bases; junction bases outside the gene matches: 8. Germline loops: CDR1 SGHRS, CDR2 YFSETQ. The CDR3 runs 15 residues. DNA of the CDR3: TGCGCCAGCAGCGACCAGGGGGTCAGGACAGATACGCAGTATTTT. As protein: CASSDQGVRTDTQYF.

The chain is built from TRBV6-6 and TRBJ1-5; D gene ambiguous. Germline V gene lookup returns CDR1 MNHNY and CDR2 SVGAGI (reference sequence). Deletions cut 4 bases from V and 4 bases from J, with 11 bases between. There are 14 residues in the CDR3. Here the CDR3 DNA reads TGTGCCAGCAGTTCAATAACAGAGAATCAGCCCCAGCATTTT. This sequence encodes CASSSITENQPQHF.

The CDR3 bases are TGTGCCAGCAGCCCCCGAGGGGGGGTAAAGACCCAGTACTTC. Encoded protein: CASSPRGGVKTQYF. The chain combines TRBV7-2 with TRBJ2-5, with a possible D match to TRBD2 (7 bases). Trimming cost V 5 bases and J 6 bases, with 16 bases left between them. Germline CDR1 is SGHTA and CDR2 is FQGNSA. CDR3 length equals 14 residues.

V gene TRBV4-3 combines with J gene TRBJ2-5, with 9 bases that match TRBD1. The CDR3 runs 17 residues. V dropped 0 bases and J dropped 5; count of bases not matched to a gene: 10. The germline gives CDR1 LGHNA, CDR2 YSLEER. The CDR3 sequence is CASSQDKYRGRGETQYF. For the CDR3, the DNA is TGCGCCAGCAGCCAAGATAAGTACAGGGGGCGCGGGGAGACCCAGTACTTC.

The chain is built from TRBV15 and TRBJ2-6; no definite D call. Germline CDR1 is LNHNV and CDR2 is YYDKDF (reference sequence). This CDR3 has 15 amino acids. V dropped 0 bases and J dropped 1 base, with 4 bases sitting between them. In DNA form, the CDR3 reads TGTGCCACCAGCAGAGACAGGTCTGGGGCCAACGTCCTGACTTTC. Translation gives CATSRDRSGANVLTF.

The chain recombines TRBV11-2 with TRBJ2-5, with D hard to call. CDR3 length: 12 amino acids. In germline, CDR1 is SGHAT, CDR2 FQNNGV. V dropped 5 bases and J dropped 5 bases, with 9 bases sitting between them. The CDR3 region has the DNA TGTGCCAGCAGCCTCTCGCGGGAGACCCAGTACTTC. Amino acids: CASSLSRETQYF.

The rearrangement links TRBV29-1 to TRBJ1-1, with D unresolved. This CDR3 has 13 residues. Deletions cut 5 bases from V and 5 bases from J, with 15 bases between. CDR1 and CDR2 from the germline V gene are SQVTM and ANQGSEA. The CDR3 loop reads CSVSGGRGTEAFF. The CDR3 coding sequence is TGCAGCGTTAGCGGAGGCCGTGGGACTGAAGCTTTCTTT.